The 3 T cell receptor beta chains below were found in one sample sequenced in a study of brain T cells in children with intractable seizures. Time point: blood from clinic visit 5 months post-surgery; TSC patient then seizure free. The data were produced by immunoSEQ multiplex PCR, yet TCRdb's version contains in-frame clones alone and is incomplete. Here the sample spans under 400,000 clones, roughly 93% being singletons. Here the sequenced sample was peripheral blood, taken more than 4 months after surgery. The receptor source for this set is a boy younger than two with tuberous sclerosis and intractable seizures.

The chain joins TRBV30 to TRBJ1-1, with D unresolved. The germline gives CDR1 GTSNPN, CDR2 SVGIG (reference sequence). The CDR3 runs to 13 residues. V lost 0 bases to trimming and J lost 2 bases, with 7 bases between them. CDR3 nucleotide sequence: TGTGCCTGGAGTGTAATGGAAAACACTGAAGCTTTCTTT. This gives the protein CAWSVMENTEAFF.

Only a few counts were recorded for this clone. The chain recombines TRBV6-1 with TRBJ2-1; 8 bases line up with TRBD2. Germline CDR1 reads MNHNS; CDR2 reads SASEGT. V was pared by 2 bases and J by 0 bases, with 0 bases of the junction left unmatched. This CDR3 comprises 15 residues. The CDR3 sequence: CASSELAGSYNEQFF. In nucleotides, the CDR3 is TGTGCCAGCAGTGAACTAGCGGGCTCCTACAATGAGCAGTTCTTC.

This clone was found once. The CDR3, as DNA: TGTGCCAGCAGTTTTGGAGTCCCAGCTGAAGCTTTCTTT. It yields the protein CASSFGVPAEAFF. J is TRBJ1-1 and V is TRBV27; D ambiguous. V lost 3 bases, J lost 6 bases, and 11 bases lay in between. There are 13 residues in the CDR3. Per germline, CDR1 MNHEY and CDR2 SMNVEV (reference sequence).